The present T cell receptor (beta chain) was sequenced within a study of shared clonotypes between healthy human individuals. Libraries were prepared by immunoSEQ multiplex PCR; TCRdb keeps only in-frame clonotypes and omits some of them. The table shows some 2,500,000 clones, with 80% to 95% occurring only once. From germline, CDR1 is SNHLY and CDR2 FYNNEI. With 7 bases clipped from V and 3 bases from J, the junction kept 7 bases outside the gene matches. The CDR3 length is 15 residues. The chain has TRBV2 and TRBJ2-3; TRBD1 matches 10 bases. This receptor was taken from a man younger than 35 in good health. Some clones in this sample may be carry-over from other donors' samples. The sample taken for sequencing was naive CD4+ T cells from PBMCs. Indicated subset: CD45RA+ positively selected. The CDR3 DNA reads as TGTGCCAGCATAAGAGACAGGGGGCGTACAGATACGCAGTATTTT. Protein: CASIRDRGRTDTQYF.